These T cell receptor beta chains were read from a single sample in a study of lymphopenia after photon versus proton radiotherapy. Clones were sequenced by immunoSEQ multiplex PCR, and TCRdb holds only the in-frame ones, with some missing. The sample consists of 160,000 or so clones, roughly nine tenths of them appearing once. The sequenced sample was peripheral blood, obtained from a patient treated with photon-based radiotherapy. The receptors derive from a man in his forties or fifties with gastric cancer. Each CDR3 is given with its conserved first and last residue. D genes are given only for firm matches. Size values are once, few and many counts, or a class for expanded clones, and some rows have none.

len: 15; v_gene: TRBV30; j_gene: TRBJ2-7; abundance: NA; d_gene: TRBD2; CDR3aa: CAWSTALGGVYEQYF; CDR3nt: TGTGCCTGGAGTACTGCCCTTGGGGGGGTGTACGAGCAGTACTTC
len: 15; v_gene: TRBV27; j_gene: TRBJ2-5; abundance: NA; d_gene: NA; CDR3aa: CASSSSGQGGETQYF; CDR3nt: NA
len: 14; v_gene: TRBV7-9; j_gene: TRBJ1-5; abundance: NA; d_gene: NA; CDR3aa: CASSFGLTDQPQHF; CDR3nt: TGTGCCAGCAGCTTTGGGCTGACCGATCAGCCCCAGCATTTT
len: 15; v_gene: TRBV19; j_gene: TRBJ1-5; abundance: once; d_gene: NA; CDR3aa: CASSIGGSSNQPQHF; CDR3nt: TGTGCCAGTAGTATAGGGGGCAGCTCCAATCAGCCCCAGCATTTT
len: 15; v_gene: TRBV2; j_gene: TRBJ1-2; abundance: NA; d_gene: NA; CDR3aa: CASRPRSAGAYGYTF; CDR3nt: TGTGCCAGCCGCCCTCGGTCGGCGGGGGCCTATGGCTACACCTTC
len: 17; v_gene: TRBV5-1; j_gene: TRBJ2-3; abundance: NA; d_gene: NA; CDR3aa: CASSLAGGEILTDTQYF; CDR3nt: TGCGCCAGCAGCTTGGCCGGTGGGGAGATTCTCACAGATACGCAGTATTTT
len: 14; v_gene: TRBV5-1; j_gene: TRBJ1-2; abundance: NA; d_gene: TRBD1; CDR3aa: CASSLETGEAGYTF; CDR3nt: TGCGCCAGCAGCTTGGAGACAGGGGAGGCTGGCTACACCTTC
len: 16; v_gene: TRBV7-8; j_gene: TRBJ2-2; abundance: NA; d_gene: NA; CDR3aa: CASSARDSPNTGELFF; CDR3nt: TGTGCCAGCAGCGCCCGGGACTCTCCCAACACCGGGGAGCTGTTTTTT
len: 14; v_gene: TRBV6-5; j_gene: TRBJ2-7; abundance: once; d_gene: NA; CDR3aa: CASRPTPSSYEQYF; CDR3nt: TGTGCCAGCAGGCCGACCCCTAGCTCCTACGAGCAGTACTTC
len: 15; v_gene: TRBV19; j_gene: TRBJ1-2; abundance: NA; d_gene: NA; CDR3aa: CASSIEGLRRDGYTF; CDR3nt: TGTGCCAGTAGTATAGAAGGACTGAGACGGGATGGCTACACCTTC
len: 14; v_gene: TRBV5-4; j_gene: TRBJ2-7; abundance: NA; d_gene: NA; CDR3aa: CASSPSRGRDEQYF; CDR3nt: TGTGCCAGCAGCCCCAGTCGGGGAAGGGACGAGCAGTACTTC
len: 16; v_gene: TRBV28; j_gene: TRBJ1-3; abundance: NA; d_gene: NA; CDR3aa: CASSHGIGAAGNTIYF; CDR3nt: TGTGCCAGCAGCCACGGAATTGGGGCGGCTGGAAACACCATATATTTT